A selection of T cell receptor beta chains follows, all from one sample in a study of human T cells and chemical hapten exposure. TCRdb used MiXCR to reprocess the RACE reads, holding one entry per CDR3 protein. This table has around 110,000 distinct CDR3 sequences, around 10% appearing once. This material consisted of whole blood, taken in connection with sensitization to the hapten diphenylcyclopropenone (DPC). These receptors came from a woman aged 45-59 years with alopecia areata. Some clones in this sample may be carry-over from other donors' samples. Both conserved end residues are part of each CDR3. A D gene is named only where the DNA matches it firmly. The size field is filled for only some rows; it gives once, few, many or a size class.

V gene	clone size	D gene	J gene	CDR3 protein	CDR3 DNA
TRBV6-5	few	NA	TRBJ1-1	CASSYDRPNTEAFF	TGTGCCAGCAGTTACGACAGACCAAACACTGAAGCTTTCTTT
TRBV10-3	many	NA	TRBJ1-5	CAISEGEGVQPQHF	TGTGCCATCAGTGAAGGGGAGGGAGTCCAGCCCCAGCATTTT
TRBV28	many	NA	TRBJ1-6	CASSKIRRSNSPLHF	TGTGCCAGCAGTAAAATCCGGAGGAGTAATTCACCCCTCCACTTT
TRBV6-5	NA	TRBD1	TRBJ1-5	CASSETGGGNQPQHF	TGTGCCAGCAGTGAGACAGGGGGCGGGAATCAGCCCCAGCATTTT
TRBV24-1	few	TRBD1	TRBJ2-1	CATSDLQGAPYNEQFF	TGTGCCACCAGTGATTTGCAGGGGGCCCCTTACAATGAGCAGTTCTTC
TRBV19	NA	NA	TRBJ2-2	CASSPADTGELFF	TGTGCCAGTAGCCCCGCAGATACCGGGGAGCTGTTTTTT
TRBV3-1	many	TRBD2	TRBJ2-1	CASSQFQGSGSSGSDPSYNEQFF	TGTGCCAGCAGCCAATTTCAAGGGTCGGGGAGTAGCGGGAGCGACCCCTCCTACAATGAGCAGTTCTTC
TRBV3-1	many	TRBD1	TRBJ2-5	CASSPGQAVLQETQYF	TGTGCCAGCAGCCCGGGACAGGCGGTCTTACAAGAGACCCAGTACTTC
TRBV13	many	NA	TRBJ2-1	CASSRPYEQFF	TGTGCCAGCAGCCGCCCCTATGAGCAGTTCTTC
TRBV6-6	NA	TRBD1	TRBJ2-5	CASSQRQGRLSETQYF	TGTGCCAGCAGTCAAAGACAGGGCAGGCTATCAGAGACCCAGTACTTC
TRBV20-1	many	TRBD2	TRBJ2-1	CSALSGEHYNEQFF	TGCAGTGCTCTTAGCGGGGAGCACTACAATGAGCAGTTCTTC
TRBV29-1	many	NA	TRBJ2-5	CSVEYPGEETQYF	TGCAGCGTTGAATATCCCGGGGAAGAGACCCAGTACTTC
TRBV28	few	NA	TRBJ2-3	CASGGERPDTQYF	TGTGCCAGCGGAGGCGAGCGTCCAGATACGCAGTATTTT
TRBV28	few	NA	TRBJ2-3	CASSFNRGGGTDTQYF	TGTGCCAGCAGTTTTAACAGGGGAGGGGGCACAGATACGCAGTATTTT
TRBV25-1	NA	NA	TRBJ1-1	CASIGTSAMAFF	TGTGCCAGCATAGGGACCTCTGCGATGGCTTTCTTT
TRBV11-2	NA	NA	TRBJ1-1	CASSKRRGLNTEAFF	TGTGCCAGCAGCAAGAGGCGAGGCCTGAACACTGAAGCTTTCTTT
TRBV6-1	NA	NA	TRBJ2-2	CASSEAGPWRRATGELFF	TGTGCCAGCAGTGAAGCCGGTCCATGGAGGCGGGCCACCGGGGAGCTGTTTTTT
TRBV18	NA	NA	TRBJ1-4	CASSPPGFSANEKLFF	TGTGCCAGCTCACCTCCCGGTTTCTCAGCTAATGAAAAACTGTTTTTT
TRBV21-1	many	NA	TRBJ1-5	CASSKERQGEGNQPQHF	TGTGCCAGCAGCAAAGAAAGACAGGGGGAGGGCAATCAGCCCCAGCATTTT
TRBV29-1	NA	NA	TRBJ2-5	CSVLGEQKTQYF	TGCAGCGTTCTGGGGGAGCAAAAGACCCAGTACTTC
TRBV5-5	many	NA	TRBJ2-1	CASSRQQGWTMNEQFF	TGTGCCAGCAGCAGGCAACAGGGTTGGACTATGAATGAGCAGTTCTTC
TRBV18	many	NA	TRBJ2-3	CASSRDMQDTQYF	TGTGCCAGCTCACGCGACATGCAAGATACGCAGTATTTT